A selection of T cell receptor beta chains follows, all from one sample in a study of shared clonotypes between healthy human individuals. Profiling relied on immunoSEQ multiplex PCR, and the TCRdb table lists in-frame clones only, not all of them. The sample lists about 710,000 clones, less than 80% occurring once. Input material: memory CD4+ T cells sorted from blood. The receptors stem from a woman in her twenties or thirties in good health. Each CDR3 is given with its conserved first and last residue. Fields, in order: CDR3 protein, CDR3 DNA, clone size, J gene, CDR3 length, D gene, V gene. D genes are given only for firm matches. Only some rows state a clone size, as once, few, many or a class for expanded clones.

CDR3aa: CASSPGQGARYTF
CDR3nt: TGTGCCAGCAGCCCCGGACAGGGGGCCCGCTACACCTTC
abundance: .
j_gene: TRBJ1-2
len: 13
d_gene: TRBD1
v_gene: TRBV6-6

CDR3aa: CSTWGTGAYGYTF
CDR3nt: TGCAGCACCTGGGGGACAGGGGCATATGGCTACACCTTC
abundance: .
j_gene: TRBJ1-2
len: 13
d_gene: TRBD1
v_gene: TRBV29-1

CDR3aa: CASRPGLAERSYEQYF
CDR3nt: TGCGCCAGCAGACCGGGACTAGCGGAGAGGAGCTACGAGCAGTACTTC
abundance: .
j_gene: TRBJ2-7
len: 16
d_gene: TRBD2
v_gene: TRBV5-1

CDR3aa: CASSRGGRINTGELFF
CDR3nt: TGTGCCAGCAGCCGCGGCGGACGGATCAACACCGGGGAGCTGTTTTTT
abundance: .
j_gene: TRBJ2-2
len: 16
d_gene: .
v_gene: TRBV6-6

CDR3aa: CASSLDPRGAGNTIYF
CDR3nt: TGCGCCAGCAGCTTGGACCCGAGGGGGGCTGGAAACACCATATATTTT
abundance: once
j_gene: TRBJ1-3
len: 16
d_gene: .
v_gene: TRBV5-1

CDR3aa: CASSEKDTYGYTF
CDR3nt: TGTGCCAGCAGTGAAAAAGACACCTATGGCTACACCTTC
abundance: .
j_gene: TRBJ1-2
len: 13
d_gene: .
v_gene: TRBV6-1

CDR3aa: CASSESLAGQPQHF
CDR3nt: TGCGCCAGCAGTGAGTCCTTGGCCGGTCAGCCCCAGCATTTT
abundance: .
j_gene: TRBJ1-5
len: 14
d_gene: .
v_gene: TRBV10-1

CDR3aa: CASRYNHGQQETQYF
CDR3nt: TGTGCCAGCAGATATAATCACGGGCAACAAGAGACCCAGTACTTC
abundance: once
j_gene: TRBJ2-5
len: 15
d_gene: .
v_gene: TRBV6-5

CDR3aa: CASNSGRWEETQYF
CDR3nt: TGTGCCAGCAATAGCGGGAGATGGGAAGAGACCCAGTACTTC
abundance: .
j_gene: TRBJ2-5
len: 14
d_gene: TRBD2
v_gene: TRBV2

CDR3aa: CASSQESNTGELFF
CDR3nt: TGTGCCAGCAGCCAAGAATCGAACACCGGGGAGCTGTTTTTT
abundance: .
j_gene: TRBJ2-2
len: 14
d_gene: .
v_gene: TRBV4-2

CDR3aa: CASRETGGYGYTF
CDR3nt: TGTGCCAGCAGGGAGACAGGGGGCTATGGCTACACCTTC
abundance: once
j_gene: TRBJ1-2
len: 13
d_gene: TRBD1
v_gene: TRBV11-2

CDR3aa: CASSSHDGRKNYNEQFF
CDR3nt: TGTGCCAGCAGTTCCCACGACGGACGTAAAAACTACAATGAGCAGTTCTTC
abundance: .
j_gene: TRBJ2-1
len: 17
d_gene: .
v_gene: TRBV11-2

CDR3aa: CASSRGLTNEKLFF
CDR3nt: TGTGCCAGCAGTCGAGGACTAACTAATGAAAAACTGTTTTTT
abundance: few
j_gene: TRBJ1-4
len: 14
d_gene: .
v_gene: TRBV2

CDR3aa: CAWTLGTVSYEQYF
CDR3nt: TGTGCCTGGACCCTAGGGACAGTCTCCTACGAGCAGTACTTC
abundance: .
j_gene: TRBJ2-7
len: 14
d_gene: TRBD1
v_gene: TRBV30

CDR3aa: CASSLEAGSEAFF
CDR3nt: TGCGCCAGCAGCTTGGAGGCGGGCTCAGAAGCTTTCTTT
abundance: once
j_gene: TRBJ1-1
len: 13
d_gene: .
v_gene: TRBV5-1

CDR3aa: CASSIGQGPNQPQHF
CDR3nt: TGCGCCAGCAGCATCGGACAGGGCCCCAATCAGCCCCAGCATTTT
abundance: .
j_gene: TRBJ1-5
len: 15
d_gene: TRBD1
v_gene: TRBV5-1

CDR3aa: CAGNPAGGYEQYF
CDR3nt: TGTGCCGGGAACCCGGCCGGTGGGTACGAGCAGTACTTC
abundance: few
j_gene: TRBJ2-7
len: 13
d_gene: .
v_gene: TRBV30

CDR3aa: CASSILPGVAGANVLTF
CDR3nt: TGTGCCAGTAGTATCCTACCTGGGGTTGCCGGGGCCAACGTCCTGACTTTC
abundance: .
j_gene: TRBJ2-6
len: 17
d_gene: .
v_gene: TRBV19

CDR3aa: CAISEGTSGRGYNEQFF
CDR3nt: TGTGCCATCAGTGAGGGGACTAGCGGGAGAGGCTACAATGAGCAGTTCTTC
abundance: .
j_gene: TRBJ2-1
len: 17
d_gene: TRBD2
v_gene: TRBV10-3